The 10 T cell receptor beta chains given below trace back to one sample, sequenced in a study of blood T cell repertoires in COVID-19. The protocol was immunoSEQ multiplex PCR, while the TCRdb copy is restricted to in-frame clones and leaves out a portion. Here the sample spans around 99,000 clones, 79% being singletons. Sequenced sample: peripheral blood. These receptor sequences come from a woman of 80 years or more with active or convalescent COVID-19.

For the CDR3, the DNA is TGTGCCAGCAGGCTCAGGGCGAGGCCCCCCTACGAGCAGTACTTC. Translated: CASRLRARPPYEQYF. This chain links TRBV6-5 with TRBJ2-7; the D gene is possibly TRBD1 (5 bases). V was cut by 6 bases and J by 2 bases, with 17 bases left in between. The CDR3 totals 15 residues. Germline assignment: CDR1 MNHEY and CDR2 SVGAGI.

The rearrangement links TRBV10-3 to TRBJ2-7; perhaps TRBD2 as D (5 bases). The V end lost 0 bases, the J end lost 5 bases, and 17 bases lay between the germline ends. From germline, CDR1 is ENHRY and CDR2 SYGVKD. This CDR3 region has 16 residues. This CDR3 is CAISESAAMTIHEQYF. The CDR3 DNA reads as TGTGCCATCAGTGAGTCAGCGGCCATGACTATCCACGAGCAGTACTTC.

The V and J genes are TRBV27 and TRBJ1-4; D is possibly TRBD1 (5 bases). Germline CDR1 MNHEY, CDR2 SMNVEV (reference sequence). The CDR3 runs 16 residues. Trimming took off 5 bases at V and 4 bases at J, with 17 bases between the two ends. DNA for the CDR3: TGTGCCAGCAGTGACCTCGCAGGGATACTTAATGAAAAACTGTTTTTT. Protein sequence: CASSDLAGILNEKLFF.

The chain combines TRBV7-9 with TRBJ2-5; tentative D call: TRBD1 (7 bases). CDR1 and CDR2 from the germline V gene are SEHNR and FQNEAQ (reference sequence). This CDR3 region has 17 residues. The ends were cut back, 5 bases at V and 1 base at J, with 20 bases in the middle. CDR3 loop: CASSPRRGRQGQETQYF. The CDR3 DNA reads as TGTGCCAGCAGCCCTCGCCGGGGGCGACAGGGCCAAGAGACCCAGTACTTC.

J is TRBJ2-7 and V is TRBV19; D possibly corresponds to TRBD2 (5 bases). Per germline, CDR1 LNHDA and CDR2 SQIVND (reference sequence). V was trimmed by 1 base and J by 4 bases, leaving 14 bases between them. This CDR3 has 15 amino acids. CDR3 loop: CASSIVEGIGYEQYF. The DNA for the CDR3 is TGTGCCAGTAGTATAGTTGAGGGTATCGGATACGAGCAGTACTTC.

The chain has TRBV7-3 and TRBJ2-1, with 14 bases fitting TRBD2. Germline trimming cut 4 bases from V and 11 bases from J; bases unmatched to any gene: 10. Germline lookup yields CDR1 SGHTA and CDR2 FQGTGA. The CDR3 runs 16 residues. The chain's CDR3 is CASSSGTSGGVGQQFF. For the CDR3, the DNA is TGTGCCAGCAGCTCAGGGACTAGCGGGGGTGTGGGACAGCAGTTCTTC.

The rearrangement uses TRBV4-3 and TRBJ2-6; D is uncertain. V was trimmed by 0 bases and J by 2 bases, leaving 8 bases between them. Germline CDR1 is LGHNA and CDR2 is YSLEER. The CDR3 runs 16 residues. CDR3 loop: CASSQEPSAGANVLTF. The CDR3 region has the DNA TGCGCCAGCAGCCAAGAGCCGTCGGCTGGGGCCAACGTCCTGACTTTC.

The J gene is TRBJ2-3, the V gene TRBV12-3 or TRBV12-4; no clear D gene. V was clipped by 3 bases and J by 5 bases, with 3 bases between them. CDR3 length: 11 amino acids. For the CDR3, the DNA is TGTGCCAGCAGTTTTAGAGATACGCAGTATTTT. Translating it yields CASSFRDTQYF.

The chain uses TRBV11-2 and TRBJ1-2, with D hard to call. The CDR3 is 14 residues long. V lost 3 bases to trimming and J lost 6 bases, with 14 bases between them. Germline loops: CDR1 SGHAT, CDR2 FQNNGV. The DNA of the CDR3 is TGTGCCAGCAGCTTCGCAGGTAGTACCAATGGCTACACCTTC. Amino acids: CASSFAGSTNGYTF.

The gene calls are TRBV28 and TRBJ2-3, with 9 bases that match TRBD2. Germline loops: CDR1 MDHEN, CDR2 SYDVKM. The CDR3 covers 16 residues. J lost 4 bases, V lost 1 base, and 6 bases had no gene match. CDR3 residues: CASSLFRAGGSDTQYF. The CDR3 DNA sequence: TGTGCCAGCAGTTTATTTAGGGCGGGAGGGTCAGATACGCAGTATTTT.